These 19 T cell receptor beta chains were all obtained from the same sample, sequenced in a study of cytomegalovirus exposure and HLA in healthy donors. The PCR had 60 Vbeta and 13 Jbeta primers. The protocol was immunoSEQ multiplex PCR, while the TCRdb copy is restricted to in-frame clones and leaves out a portion. The sample includes 85,000 to 100,000 clones, roughly 75% of them seen just once. Input material: PBMCs. These receptors all come from a man aged 30 to 45 in good health and CMV-seronegative.

The V gene is TRBV30, the J gene TRBJ1-5, with 8 bases identical to TRBD1. CDR3 length equals 17 residues. J lost 0 bases, V lost 3 bases, and 10 bases had no gene match. The germline gives CDR1 GTSNPN, CDR2 SVGIG (reference sequence). The CDR3 bases are TGTGCCTGGAGCGGGGACAGGCGAACCTATAGCAATCAGCCCCAGCATTTT. Protein sequence: CAWSGDRRTYSNQPQHF.

J is TRBJ2-7 and V is TRBV27, with 9 nucleotides matching TRBD1. The ends lost 6 bases at V and 3 bases at J; junction bases unmatched: 9. CDR1 MNHEY and CDR2 SMNVEV come from the germline V gene (reference sequence). The CDR3 runs to 15 residues. CDR3 sequence: CASSSPGQGVYEQYF. The DNA for the CDR3 is TGTGCCAGCAGCTCTCCGGGACAGGGAGTCTACGAGCAGTACTTC.

The chain employs TRBV5-1 and TRBJ1-5; TRBD1 agrees at 8 bases. In germline, CDR1 is SGHRS, CDR2 YFSETQ. J lost 1 base, V lost 0 bases, and 6 bases had no gene match. The CDR3 is made up of 17 amino acids. CDR3 in DNA: TGCGCCAGCAGCTTGGGCGGACAGGGAGTGAGCAATCAGCCCCAGCATTTT. Protein product: CASSLGGQGVSNQPQHF.

The J gene is TRBJ1-3, the V gene TRBV28; TRBD1 aligns across 9 bases. In germline, CDR1 is MDHEN, CDR2 SYDVKM. The CDR3 has 14 residues. The J segment lost 3 bases and the V segment lost 8 bases, leaving 5 bases of the junction unmatched. The CDR3 DNA is TGTGCCAGCCAGGGACAGGGAAGTGGAAACACCATATATTTT. Amino acids: CASQGQGSGNTIYF.

This chain links TRBV5-5 with TRBJ2-5; D is perhaps TRBD2 (6 bases). Germline values: CDR1 SGHKS, CDR2 YYEKEE (reference sequence). The CDR3 runs to 15 residues. V lost 0 bases and J 1 base, leaving 10 bases between the germline ends. The CDR3 is CASSLEGLPQETQYF. The CDR3 nucleotides read TGTGCCAGCAGCTTGGAGGGACTCCCCCAAGAGACCCAGTACTTC.

The rearrangement joins TRBV27 to TRBJ2-2, with 10 bases aligning to TRBD1. The germline V gene has CDR1 MNHEY and CDR2 SMNVEV (reference sequence). The V segment lost 5 bases and the J segment 5 bases; nucleotides outside the gene matches: 5. This CDR3 comprises 15 residues. In nucleotides, the CDR3 is TGTGCCAGCAGTCGCCGGGACAGGGGAACCGGGGAGCTGTTTTTT. This sequence encodes CASSRRDRGTGELFF.

The chain combines TRBV5-1 with TRBJ2-7; 12 nucleotides agree with TRBD1. CDR3 length equals 15 residues. The germline V gene encodes CDR1 SGHRS and CDR2 YFSETQ. The V gene end was trimmed by 5 bases and the J gene end by 3 bases; junction bases not matched to a gene: 6. CDR3 bases: TGCGCCAGCAGGGGGGGGACAGGGGGCTACTACGAGCAGTACTTC. This sequence encodes CASRGGTGGYYEQYF.

V gene TRBV14 combines with J gene TRBJ2-5; no reliable D call. Trimming took off 0 bases at V and 5 bases at J, with 10 bases between the two ends. The CDR3 covers 14 residues. Germline V CDR1 and CDR2: SGHDN, FVKESK. DNA of the CDR3: TGTGCCAGCAGCCAAGATTTTAGGAGTGAGACCCAGTACTTC. Translating it yields CASSQDFRSETQYF.

This clone was detected only once. The rearrangement uses TRBV4-3 and TRBJ2-7; TRBD2 matches 8 bases. The germline V gene has CDR1 LGHNA and CDR2 YSLEER. After removal of 2 bases from V and 6 bases from J, the junction contained 3 bases not matched to a gene. The CDR3 loop spans 13 amino acids. CDR3 amino acids: CASSQFGRGEQYF. The CDR3 DNA sequence: TGCGCCAGCAGCCAATTCGGGAGGGGCGAGCAGTACTTC.

The rearrangement links TRBV4-2 to TRBJ1-4, with D unresolved. The V and J ends lost 4 bases and 0 bases respectively, with 21 bases between them. In germline, CDR1 is LGHNA, CDR2 YNFKEQ. The length of the CDR3 is 19 residues. The CDR3 is CASSLLSWLEGSTNEKLFF. CDR3 in DNA: TGTGCCAGCAGCCTTCTCAGTTGGTTGGAGGGCTCAACTAATGAAAAACTGTTTTTT.

This rearrangement joins TRBV30 to TRBJ2-1, with 11 nucleotides matching TRBD2. The germline V gene encodes CDR1 GTSNPN and CDR2 SVGIG (reference sequence). J was trimmed by 6 bases and V by 7 bases; bases with no gene match: 5. The CDR3 contains 13 residues. The CDR3 DNA sequence: TGTGCCTCACGACTAGCGGGACCCAATGAGCAGTTCTTC. It encodes CASRLAGPNEQFF.

The chain joins TRBV27 to TRBJ1-1, with 10 nucleotides matching TRBD1. The CDR3 has 16 residues. The J segment lost 6 bases and the V segment lost 7 bases, leaving 14 bases of the junction unmatched. Germline assignment: CDR1 MNHEY and CDR2 SMNVEV (reference sequence). The CDR3 bases are TGTGCCAGCACCCCCGCTAAGGGACAGGGGTATGCTGAAGCTTTCTTT. Translating gives CASTPAKGQGYAEAFF.

The V and J genes are TRBV12-5 and TRBJ2-4, with 9 nucleotides matching TRBD2. The CDR3 runs to 18 residues. Trimming took 7 bases from V and 0 from J; bases not matched to a gene: 13. Germline V lookup: CDR1 LGHNT, CDR2 FRNRAP. For the CDR3, the DNA is TGTGCTAGTGCCCCGGGGGCTAGCGGGATATTAGCCAAAAACATTCAGTACTTC. Encoded protein: CASAPGASGILAKNIQYF. The full variable domain, its missing parts supplied by reference TRBV12-5 and TRBJ2-4, is DARVTQTPRHKVTEMGQEVTMRCQPILGHNTVFWYRQTMMQGLELLAYFRNRAPLDDSGMPKDRFSAEMPDATLATLKIQPSEPRDSAVYFCASAPGASGILAKNIQYFGAGTRLSVL.

V usage is TRBV28 and J usage is TRBJ1-2; TRBD1 agrees at 7 bases. The CDR3 is 15 residues long. Germline loops: CDR1 MDHEN, CDR2 SYDVKM. The V gene end was trimmed by 5 bases and the J gene end by 4 bases; junction bases not matched to a gene: 10. Written as DNA, the CDR3 is TGTGCCAGCAGTGATCTGACAGGGTCGGGCTATGGCTACACCTTC. Protein sequence: CASSDLTGSGYGYTF.

The chain links TRBV18 to TRBJ1-1; D might be TRBD1 (5 bases). Germline assignment: CDR1 KGHSH and CDR2 LQKENI. Trimming left V 3 bases short and J 1 base short, with 12 bases between. The CDR3 length is 15 residues. The CDR3 here is CASSPIDSQNTEAFF. CDR3 DNA: TGTGCCAGCTCACCCATAGACAGTCAGAACACTGAAGCTTTCTTT. Full variable domain (outside the CDR3, taken from reference TRBV18 and TRBJ1-1): NAGVMQNPRHLVRRRGQEARLRCSPMKGHSHVYWYRQLPEEGLKFMVYLQKENIIDESGMPKERFSAEFPKEGPSILRIQQVVRGDSAAYFCASSPIDSQNTEAFFGQGTRLTVV.

Notes on this clone: One end of the junction varies from germline; a read error may be responsible. The chain combines TRBV19 with TRBJ2-6; 8 positions agree with TRBD1. Germline loops: CDR1 LNHDA, CDR2 SQIVND (reference sequence). This CDR3 comprises 17 residues. Here the CDR3 reads CASSNRDRSSGANVLTF. The CDR3 bases are TGTGCCAGCAGTAACCGGGACAGGTCCTCTGGGGCCAACGTCCTGACTTTC.

The sample holds one count of this clone. The CDR3 DNA sequence: TGTGCCAGCAGTTTGGGACAGGGATGGACTGAAGCTTTCTTT. This sequence encodes CASSLGQGWTEAFF. V and J are TRBV6-5 and TRBJ1-1, with 9 nucleotides matching TRBD1. The CDR3 length is 14 residues. Germline trimming cut 4 bases from V and 5 bases from J; bases unmatched to any gene: 5. Germline assignment: CDR1 MNHEY and CDR2 SVGAGI.

Concerning this clone: A read error may produce the germline difference seen at one junction end. This same CDR3 is encoded by further DNA sequences in the sample. The CDR3 sequence is CASSSSGGLSYEQYF. DNA for the CDR3: TGCGCCAGCAGTTCTAGCGGGGGGCTCTCCTACGAGCAGTACTTC. This chain connects TRBV27 to TRBJ2-7, with 11 positions matching TRBD2. The CDR3 is made up of 15 amino acids. Germline lookup yields CDR1 MNHEY and CDR2 SMNVEV (reference sequence).

V gene TRBV28 combines with J gene TRBJ1-2; D gene uncertain. CDR1 MDHEN and CDR2 SYDVKM come from the germline V gene. The ends were cut back, 3 bases at V and 4 bases at J, with 6 bases in the middle. This CDR3 is 12 amino acids long. CDR3 sequence (DNA): TGTGCCAGCAGTTTGCGGAGCTATGGCTACACCTTC. It specifies CASSLRSYGYTF.